The 28 T cell receptor beta chains reported below all come from one sample, sequenced in a study of T cell responses to AZD1222 COVID-19 vaccine. This table comes from immunoSEQ multiplex PCR, and its TCRdb copy is limited to in-frame clones, with some not included. Altogether about 84,000 clones are present, 70% to 90% being singletons, with the ten largest covering 10%. This specimen consisted of peripheral blood, obtained 28 days after the second AZD1222 dose. These receptors were collected from an adult who received the AZD1222 COVID-19 vaccine.

The CDR3 is CASSNFRGGNTIYF. CDR3 nucleotide sequence: TGTGCCAGCAGCAATTTTAGGGGAGGAAACACCATATATTTT. The chain employs TRBV7-8 and TRBJ1-3; D possibly corresponds to TRBD1 (5 bases). Trimming removed 5 bases at V and 4 bases at J, with 12 bases between. The CDR3 extends over 14 amino acids. CDR1 and CDR2 from the germline V gene are SGHVS and FQNEAQ.

The J gene is TRBJ2-1, the V gene TRBV9; a possible D gene is TRBD1 (6 bases). This CDR3 is 17 amino acids long. The V gene's germline CDR1 is SGDLS and CDR2 YYNGEE. V was clipped by 1 base and J by 2 bases, with 16 bases between them. CDR3 nucleotides: TGTGCCAGCAGCGTACCTCTTGGCGAGGGGGCCTACAATGAGCAGTTCTTC. Residues: CASSVPLGEGAYNEQFF.

CDR3 nucleotide sequence: TGTGCCAGCAGGAGGGGAGGTGGCAATCAGCCCCAGCATTTT. Protein: CASRRGGGNQPQHF. The chain combines TRBV6-5 with TRBJ1-5; D is possibly TRBD1 (5 bases). The germline CDR1 and CDR2 sequences are MNHEY and SVGAGI. Deletions cut 6 bases from V and 2 bases from J, with 11 bases between. The CDR3 contains 14 residues.

This clone appeared a single time. The chain links TRBV12-3 or TRBV12-4 to TRBJ1-4; the match to TRBD1 covers 7 bases. This CDR3 comprises 13 residues. The junction had 4 bases not matched to a gene; V was cut back by 6 bases and J by 6 bases. This CDR3 reads CASRGGQDEKLFF. CDR3 nucleotides: TGTGCCAGCAGGGGCGGACAGGATGAAAAACTGTTTTTT.

V and J are TRBV30 and TRBJ2-7, with D possibly matching TRBD2 (6 bases). This CDR3 comprises 13 residues. Trimming cost V 3 bases and J 9 bases, with 18 bases left between them. CDR1 and CDR2 from the germline V gene are GTSNPN and SVGIG (reference sequence). CDR3 nucleotide sequence: TGTGCCTGGAGCCCGGGACTTGAACGGAGGCAGTACTTC. It specifies CAWSPGLERRQYF.

The genes are TRBV10-2 and TRBJ1-3; no definite D call. CDR1 is WSHSY and CDR2 is SAAADI in the germline V gene. Trimming stripped 2 bases from V and 0 bases from J, with 2 bases between. The CDR3 is 13 residues long. CDR3 in amino acids: CASSEASGNTIYF. The CDR3 region has the DNA TGCGCCAGCAGTGAGGCCTCTGGAAACACCATATATTTT.

This clone was seen just once. The chain employs TRBV14 and TRBJ2-7; D possibly corresponds to TRBD2 (6 bases). The V and J ends lost 4 bases and 3 bases respectively, with 16 bases between them. The CDR3 length is 15 residues. CDR1 SGHDN and CDR2 FVKESK come from the germline V gene. CDR3 sequence reads: CASSPLQAGIYEQYF. DNA for the CDR3: TGTGCCAGCAGCCCCCTTCAGGCGGGGATCTACGAGCAGTACTTC.

The chain combines TRBV7-2 with TRBJ1-3, with D tentatively TRBD1 (6 bases). The CDR3 has 16 residues. Trimming took 4 bases from V and 2 from J, leaving 15 bases between them. The germline V gene encodes CDR1 SGHTA and CDR2 FQGNSA. CDR3 protein: CASSSTPDSAGNTIYF. The CDR3, as DNA: TGTGCCAGCAGCTCCACCCCGGACAGTGCTGGAAACACCATATATTTT.

The V gene is TRBV4-1, the J gene TRBJ1-5; D not resolved. The CDR3 contains 15 residues. From germline, CDR1 is MGHRA and CDR2 YSYEKL. With 0 bases removed from V and 0 bases from J, the gap between germline ends came to 6 bases. The CDR3 region has the DNA TGCGCCAGCAGCCAAGACACGGGTAGCAATCAGCCCCAGCATTTT. Protein: CASSQDTGSNQPQHF.

The gene calls are TRBV10-2 and TRBJ2-7; possibly TRBD1 or TRBD2 for D (6 bases each). The CDR3 length is 11 residues. Trimming shortened V by 10 bases and J by 6 bases, and 13 bases separated the two germline ends. Germline V gene data show CDR1 as WSHSY and CDR2 as SAAADI. CDR3 sequence: CATQGTLEQYF. The CDR3 bases are TGCGCCACCCAGGGGACTCTCGAGCAGTACTTC.

The chain combines TRBV11-2 with TRBJ2-7; D is perhaps TRBD1 or TRBD2 (5 bases each). From germline, CDR1 is SGHAT and CDR2 FQNNGV. V gave up 4 bases and J gave up 6 bases, with 10 bases separating them. The CDR3 is 12 residues long. In DNA, the CDR3 is TGTGCCAGCAGCTCCCCGGGGCTCGAGCAGTACTTC. It yields the protein CASSSPGLEQYF.

The V gene is TRBV18, the J gene TRBJ2-1; D is undetermined. Germline CDR1 is KGHSH and CDR2 is LQKENI. V lost 1 base to trimming and J lost 1 base, with 11 bases between them. CDR3 length: 16 residues. The CDR3 loop is CASSPLPGSSYNEQFF. The DNA for the CDR3 is TGTGCCAGCTCACCACTCCCCGGTAGTTCCTACAATGAGCAGTTCTTC.

The V and J genes are TRBV15 and TRBJ2-7; the D gene is possibly TRBD1 (7 bases). CDR3 length: 16 residues. The germline V and J ends were trimmed by 3 bases and 2 bases, with 17 bases remaining between them. Germline V gene sequence: CDR1 LNHNV, CDR2 YYDKDF (reference sequence). CDR3 bases: TGTGCCACCAGCAGTGAGGCAGGGGGGAATACCTACGAGCAGTACTTC. Amino acids: CATSSEAGGNTYEQYF.

The chain joins TRBV3-1 (or the pseudogene TRBV3-2) to TRBJ2-3; 10 bases fit TRBD1. J lost 2 bases, V lost 5 bases, and 4 bases had no gene match. Germline V gene data show CDR1 as LGHDT and CDR2 as YNNKEL (reference sequence). This CDR3 is built from 15 residues. As DNA, the CDR3 is TGTGCCAGCAGCTTCGGGACAGGGGACACAGATACGCAGTATTTT. Translated: CASSFGTGDTDTQYF.

This chain uses TRBV27 with TRBJ1-4, with 7 nucleotides matching TRBD1. CDR3 length: 14 residues. The germline gives CDR1 MNHEY, CDR2 SMNVEV (reference sequence). The V gene end was trimmed by 3 bases and the J gene end by 8 bases; junction bases not matched to a gene: 6. CDR3 sequence: CASSFRGGREKLFF. For the CDR3, the DNA is TGTGCCAGCAGTTTTCGAGGGGGCAGGGAAAAACTGTTTTTT.

The V call is TRBV19, the J call TRBJ1-1; the D gene is possibly TRBD1 (5 bases). The CDR3 contains 16 residues. CDR1 and CDR2 (germline): LNHDA, SQIVND (reference sequence). Trimming took 4 bases from V and 2 from J, leaving 17 bases between them. CDR3 sequence reads: CASSNMAGPTNTEAFF. CDR3 in DNA: TGTGCCAGTAGTAATATGGCGGGACCGACCAACACTGAAGCTTTCTTT.

The chain combines TRBV10-3 with TRBJ1-2; 7 nucleotides align to TRBD1. The CDR3 totals 13 residues. Per the germline V gene, CDR1 is ENHRY and CDR2 is SYGVKD. Unmatched junction bases numbered 2, after V lost 4 bases and J lost 3 bases. The CDR3, as DNA: TGTGCCATCAGTGTCGGACAGGACTATGGCTACACCTTC. Protein product: CAISVGQDYGYTF.

CDR3 DNA: TGTGCCAGCAGTTTAGGGGGATTTAACCTTGCAAACTATGGCTACACCTTC. Amino acids: CASSLGGFNLANYGYTF. This chain connects TRBV27 to TRBJ1-2, with TRBD1 as a possible D gene (5 bases). The CDR3 runs to 17 residues. Germline V gene sequence: CDR1 MNHEY, CDR2 SMNVEV (reference sequence). V was clipped by 2 bases and J by 2 bases, with 18 bases between them.

This chain links TRBV7-8 with TRBJ2-7; D perhaps matches TRBD1 (5 bases). CDR1 is SGHVS, CDR2 FQNEAQ, per germline. This CDR3 spans 15 amino acids. Trimming removed 4 bases from V and 5 bases from J, with 18 bases in between. CDR3 loop: CASSSQSRVTDEQYF. CDR3 DNA sequence: TGTGCCAGCAGCTCACAGTCCAGGGTTACCGACGAGCAGTACTTC.

In this sample, this clone turned up once. This chain uses TRBV27 with TRBJ1-5; the D gene is possibly TRBD1 (6 bases). The ends were cut back, 3 bases at V and 9 bases at J, with 18 bases in the middle. CDR1 is MNHEY and CDR2 is SMNVEV in the germline V gene (reference sequence). The CDR3 loop spans 15 amino acids. CDR3 region: CASSFTATGRGPQHF. CDR3 nucleotides: TGTGCCAGCAGTTTTACGGCGACAGGACGGGGGCCCCAGCATTTT.

The sample holds one count of this clone. The CDR3 reads CSARGLTGHGYTF. CDR3 DNA sequence: TGCAGCGCCCGAGGGTTAACAGGTCATGGCTACACCTTC. V gene TRBV29-1 combines with J gene TRBJ1-2; D is possibly TRBD1 (5 bases). The V gene lost 7 bases and the J gene lost 6 bases, with 18 bases spanning the gap. The CDR3 runs to 13 residues. The germline CDR1 and CDR2 sequences are SQVTM and ANQGSEA.

V is TRBV7-9 and J is TRBJ1-1; 8 bases agree with TRBD1. The CDR3 spans 15 residues. Germline V gene lookup returns CDR1 SEHNR and CDR2 FQNEAQ (reference sequence). V lost 5 bases and J lost 5; bases outside the gene matches: 10. The CDR3 DNA sequence: TGTGCCAGCAGCAAAAGCAGGGGGCTGGGAACTGAAGCTTTCTTT. Encoded protein: CASSKSRGLGTEAFF. The whole variable domain, remainder taken from reference TRBV7-9 and TRBJ1-1, is DTGVSQNPRHKITKRGQNVTFRCDPISEHNRLYWYRQTLGQGPEFLTYFQNEAQLEKSRLLSDRFSAERPKGSFSTLEIQRTEQGDSAMYLCASSKSRGLGTEAFFGQGTRLTVV.

This chain connects TRBV3-1 (or the pseudogene TRBV3-2) to TRBJ2-7, with 8 nucleotides matching TRBD1. The V segment lost 4 bases and the J segment 4 bases; nucleotides outside the gene matches: 9. The germline V gene has CDR1 LGHDT and CDR2 YNNKEL (reference sequence). The CDR3 is 15 residues long. The CDR3 loop is CASSRTWDRSYEQYF. The CDR3 nucleotides read TGTGCCAGCAGCCGCACCTGGGACAGGTCGTACGAGCAGTACTTC.

This chain connects TRBV4-1 to TRBJ2-7, with D possibly being TRBD2 (5 bases). Trimming took off 0 bases at V and 7 bases at J, with 13 bases between the two ends. Per the germline V gene, CDR1 is MGHRA and CDR2 is YSYEKL. This CDR3 comprises 14 residues. CDR3 loop: CASSQDARVGEQYF. The CDR3 region has the DNA TGCGCCAGCAGCCAAGATGCGAGGGTGGGGGAGCAGTACTTC.

The chain links TRBV6-6 to TRBJ1-3; D gene unclear. V shed 6 bases and J shed 4 bases, with 13 bases lying between them. The CDR3 loop spans 14 amino acids. CDR1 and CDR2 (germline): MNHNY, SVGAGI (reference sequence). For the CDR3, the DNA is TGTGCCAGCAGGGACGGAGGAGGCGGAAACACCATATATTTT. It translates to CASRDGGGGNTIYF.

This clone was seen only once. V gene TRBV28 combines with J gene TRBJ1-1; 7 positions match TRBD1. This CDR3 is built from 12 residues. The trim removed 7 bases at V and 4 bases at J, leaving 3 bases unmatched. CDR1 and CDR2 from the germline V gene are MDHEN and SYDVKM. Here the CDR3 DNA reads TGTGCCAGCATTACAGGGGCCACTGAAGCTTTCTTT. Its translation: CASITGATEAFF.

V usage is TRBV19 and J usage is TRBJ1-5; D is undetermined. Germline V gene sequence: CDR1 LNHDA, CDR2 SQIVND (reference sequence). V lost 4 bases to trimming and J lost 1 base, with 11 bases between them. The CDR3 spans 15 residues. The CDR3 spells CASSNDLPSNQPQHF. CDR3 nucleotide sequence: TGTGCCAGTAGTAATGACCTGCCCAGCAATCAGCCCCAGCATTTT.

The genes are TRBV19 and TRBJ2-2; D not resolved. V was pared by 7 bases and J by 5 bases, with 11 bases between. The CDR3 is 13 amino acids. CDR1 is LNHDA, CDR2 SQIVND, per germline (reference sequence). As DNA, the CDR3 is TGTGCCAGTACCCACCCGCCGACCGGGGAGCTGTTTTTT. This sequence encodes CASTHPPTGELFF. Drawing the rest from reference TRBV19 and TRBJ2-2, the complete variable domain is DGGITQSPKYLFRKEGQNVTLSCEQNLNHDAMYWYRQDPGQGLRLIYYSQIVNDFQKGDIAEGYSVSREKKESFPLTVTSAQKNPTAFYLCASTHPPTGELFFGEGSRLTVL.